The present TCR beta chain was sequenced within a study of T cell repertoires in cytomegalovirus infection. Study in general: CMV infection together with matching HLA type was indicated by public TCR beta signatures.

TCRdb passed the reads through MiXCR, listing each CDR3 protein once. This sample has a few hundred thousand distinct CDR3 sequences, with just under 40% found just once. Broader study findings: HLA-C-restricted CMV-specific TCR beta clonotypes were dominant in the ex vivo response. Carriers of CMV plus the relevant HLA were identified by cumulative public TCR beta family frequency.

Details on this clonotype: Antigen unknown.

Trimming at V came to 6 bases and at J to 8 bases, leaving 3 bases not matched to a gene. Germline V gene lookup returns CDR1 ENHRY and CDR2 SYGVKD. The CDR3 covers 14 residues. Sequencing was performed on cultured PBMCs, taken from culture after CMV antigen stimulation. The sequence was obtained from a human donor in good health (CMV status not recorded). Some clones in this sample may be carry-over from other donors' samples. The chain is built from TRBV10-3 and TRBJ2-1; 14 bases map to TRBD2. The CDR3 loop is CAIRSGLAGDEQFF. CDR3 sequence (DNA): TGTGCCATCAGATCGGGACTAGCGGGAGATGAGCAGTTCTTC.